A single sample is the source of the 22 T cell receptor beta chains below, sequenced in a study of beta chain features in type 1 diabetes. Study findings and constraints: In all four CD4+ subsets, TCRB CDR3 length was significantly, moderately reduced in type 1 diabetes.

What was sequenced were expressed TCRB transcripts, since all of the isolated RNA had been reverse transcribed. The method was immunoSEQ multiplex PCR; TCRdb's version includes in-frame clones alone and lacks a portion of them. The sample contains a few hundred thousand clones, 16% of which appear only once. Their specific antigens are unknown. What was sequenced was naive CD4+ T cells from blood. Receptors were obtained from a man aged 25-40 years with type 1 diabetes.

This clone has only a few counts. V is TRBV27 and J is TRBJ2-5; no reliable D call. From germline, CDR1 is MNHEY and CDR2 SMNVEV (reference sequence). This CDR3 spans 13 amino acids. V was clipped by 3 bases and J by 7 bases, with 12 bases between them. CDR3 nucleotides: TGTGCCAGCAGTTTGATTCGCGAAGGGACCCAGTACTTC. Its translation: CASSLIREGTQYF.

The chain links TRBV10-3 to TRBJ2-1; TRBD2 matches 11 bases. The germline gives CDR1 ENHRY, CDR2 SYGVKD. The CDR3 totals 14 residues. V was pared by 7 bases and J by 8 bases, with 7 bases of the junction left unmatched. The CDR3 loop reads CAINVGTSGDEQFF. The CDR3 nucleotides read TGTGCCATCAATGTCGGGACTAGCGGCGATGAGCAGTTCTTC.

A few counts support this clone. V is TRBV2 and J is TRBJ2-3; D is undetermined. V lost 1 base and J 6 bases, leaving 11 bases between the germline ends. In germline, CDR1 is SNHLY, CDR2 FYNNEI. This CDR3 comprises 14 residues. CDR3 sequence (DNA): TGTGCCAGCAGTGAAGGGTGGCAGACGGATACGCAGTATTTT. It is translated as CASSEGWQTDTQYF.

In its sample, this clone was seen a few times. This chain uses TRBV7-9 with TRBJ2-7; perhaps TRBD1 as D (5 bases). Germline values: CDR1 SEHNR, CDR2 FQNEAQ (reference sequence). The CDR3 runs to 11 residues. Trimming took 5 bases from V and 7 from J, leaving 9 bases between them. The CDR3 region has the DNA TGTGCCAGCAGCCCCAGGGATGAGCAGTACTTC. As protein: CASSPRDEQYF. Supplemented by reference TRBV7-9 and TRBJ2-7, the full variable domain reads DTGVSQNPRHKITKRGQNVTFRCDPISEHNRLYWYRQTLGQGPEFLTYFQNEAQLEKSRLLSDRFSAERPKGSFSTLEIQRTEQGDSAMYLCASSPRDEQYFGPGTRLTVT.

This clone has a handful of counts. The rearrangement links TRBV7-2 to TRBJ2-7; D is uncertain. The CDR3 length is 13 residues. Germline V gene sequence: CDR1 SGHTA, CDR2 FQGNSA. V was trimmed by 1 base and J by 2 bases, leaving 6 bases between them. The CDR3 region is CASSLVQTYEQYF. CDR3 nucleotide sequence: TGTGCCAGCAGCTTAGTCCAAACCTACGAGCAGTACTTC.

The genes are TRBV4-3 and TRBJ2-7; D assignment may be TRBD1 or TRBD2 (6 bases each). Trimming removed 1 base at V and 4 bases at J, with 14 bases between. The CDR3 contains 15 residues. Germline V gene sequence: CDR1 LGHNA, CDR2 YSLEER. The CDR3 protein is CASSQVRGTKYEQYF. The CDR3, as DNA: TGCGCCAGCAGCCAAGTCCGGGGGACAAAATACGAGCAGTACTTC.

This chain links TRBV28 with TRBJ2-1; weak D call: TRBD2 (6 bases). Between the trimmed V and J ends, which lost 10 bases and 2 bases, there was a span of 15 bases. CDR1 is MDHEN and CDR2 is SYDVKM in the germline V gene. The CDR3 extends over 14 amino acids. The DNA of the CDR3 is TGTGCCATCCGACCTGGAGGGCCCTACAATGAGCAGTTCTTC. Translated, it gives CAIRPGGPYNEQFF.

This clone was counted only a few times. This chain links TRBV20-1 with TRBJ2-7, with TRBD2 as a possible D gene (6 bases). CDR1 DFQATT and CDR2 SNEGSKA come from the germline V gene (reference sequence). With 5 bases removed from V and 3 bases from J, the gap between germline ends came to 8 bases. The CDR3 has 11 residues. CDR3 in amino acids: CSAPTSYEQYF. The DNA for the CDR3 is TGCAGTGCTCCGACTAGCTACGAGCAGTACTTC.

The V and J genes are TRBV7-2 and TRBJ1-1; D not certain. V was trimmed by 8 bases and J by 6 bases, leaving 13 bases between them. This CDR3 has 12 amino acids. In germline, CDR1 is SGHTA, CDR2 FQGNSA. The CDR3 DNA reads as TGTGCCAGCGGACGATTCACGGCTGAAGCTTTCTTT. It is translated as CASGRFTAEAFF. The full variable domain, with the rest looked up from reference TRBV7-2 and TRBJ1-1, is GAGVSQSPSNKVTEKGKDVELRCDPISGHTALYWYRQSLGQGLEFLIYFQGNSAPDKSGLPSDRFSAERTGGSVSTLTIQRTQQEDSAVYLCASGRFTAEAFFGQGTRLTVV.

This rearrangement joins TRBV4-1 to TRBJ2-7; D remains ambiguous. V was clipped by 1 base and J by 7 bases, with 11 bases between them. The CDR3 spans 13 residues. Germline values: CDR1 MGHRA, CDR2 YSYEKL. CDR3 in DNA: TGCGCCAGCAGCCAAGCCCCGTCGGAAGAGCAGTACTTC. This sequence encodes CASSQAPSEEQYF.

This sequence joins TRBV29-1 and TRBJ2-3, with TRBD1 matching over 7 bases. The germline V gene encodes CDR1 SQVTM and CDR2 ANQGSEA. V lost 7 bases, J lost 2 bases, and 12 bases stayed unmatched. The CDR3 spans 15 residues. CDR3 amino acids: CSATRGQGDTDTQYF. DNA of the CDR3: TGCAGCGCGACGAGGGGGCAGGGTGACACAGATACGCAGTATTTT.

The CDR3 DNA is TGTGCCAGCAGTGGGTACCAGGGGACCTATGGCTACACCTTC. Amino acids: CASSGYQGTYGYTF. This chain connects TRBV2 to TRBJ1-2; the D gene is possibly TRBD1 (6 bases). The CDR3 sequence is 14 residues long. Germline-derived CDR1 and CDR2 are SNHLY and FYNNEI. Trimming cost V 4 bases and J 4 bases, with 13 bases left between them.

This clone has just a few counts. This same CDR3 is encoded by further DNA sequences in the sample. The chain links TRBV28 to TRBJ2-5, with D uncertain. Germline lookup yields CDR1 MDHEN and CDR2 SYDVKM. This CDR3 is 11 amino acids long. V gave up 2 bases and J gave up 4 bases, with 2 bases separating them. CDR3 in amino acids: CASSLVETQYF. The CDR3 coding sequence is TGTGCCAGCAGTTTAGTAGAGACCCAGTACTTC.

In its sample, this clone was seen a few times. The chain employs TRBV28 and TRBJ1-4, with D uncertain. This CDR3 spans 15 amino acids. Trimming left V 4 bases short and J 3 bases short, with 12 bases between. The V gene's germline CDR1 is MDHEN and CDR2 SYDVKM. This CDR3 reads CASSSPRGANEKLFF. The CDR3 DNA sequence: TGTGCCAGCAGTTCCCCTCGCGGAGCTAATGAAAAACTGTTTTTT.

The V and J genes are TRBV5-4 and TRBJ2-5; TRBD2 matches 7 bases. The CDR3 runs 14 residues. Germline CDR1 SGHNT, CDR2 YYREEE (reference sequence). V was clipped by 2 bases and J by 2 bases; unmatched bases: 3. CDR3 DNA sequence: TGTGCCAGCAGCTTCAGCGGGATACAAGAGACCCAGTACTTC. Encoded protein: CASSFSGIQETQYF. Complete variable domain (other parts from reference TRBV5-4 and TRBJ2-5): ETGVTQSPTHLIKTRGQQVTLRCSSQSGHNTVSWYQQALGQGPQFIFQYYREEENGRGNFPPRFSGLQFPNYSSELNVNALELDDSALYLCASSFSGIQETQYFGPGTRLLVL.

The chain links TRBV6-5 to TRBJ1-2, with D possibly TRBD1 on 6 matching bases. V was trimmed by 9 bases and J by 9 bases, leaving 17 bases between them. Germline loops: CDR1 MNHEY, CDR2 SVGAGI. The CDR3 loop spans 12 amino acids. The CDR3 DNA sequence: TGTGCCAGTTCTCCGGGACACCGAAGCTACACCTTC. This codes for CASSPGHRSYTF.

A few counts support this clone. V and J are TRBV14 and TRBJ1-2; D ambiguous. CDR3 length: 13 residues. Germline V gives CDR1 SGHDN, CDR2 FVKESK. The V end was cut by 3 bases, the J end by 3 bases, with 8 bases between. The CDR3 bases are TGTGCCAGCAGCCACCGCCGGGACTATGGCTACACCTTC. This translates into CASSHRRDYGYTF. Full variable domain (rest looked up from reference TRBV14 and TRBJ1-2): EAGVTQFPSHSVIEKGQTVTLRCDPISGHDNLYWYRRVMGKEIKFLLHFVKESKQDESGMPNNRFLAERTGGTYSTLKVQPAELEDSGVYFCASSHRRDYGYTFGSGTRLTVV.

The chain joins TRBV19 to TRBJ2-3; weak D call: TRBD2 (5 bases). Germline loops: CDR1 LNHDA, CDR2 SQIVND (reference sequence). The CDR3 runs to 15 residues. Trimming took 6 bases from V and 6 from J, leaving 19 bases between them. The CDR3 nucleotides read TGTGCCAGTAGCGTCAAAATATCAATAGCGGATACGCAGTATTTT. This sequence encodes CASSVKISIADTQYF.

The rearrangement joins TRBV5-1 to TRBJ2-1, with 13 bases matching TRBD2. Germline CDR1 is SGHRS and CDR2 is YFSETQ. This CDR3 contains 17 residues. V lost 3 bases and J lost 8; bases outside the gene matches: 11. The CDR3 sequence: CASSSSGLAGALDEQFF. The DNA for the CDR3 is TGCGCCAGCAGCTCTAGCGGACTAGCGGGAGCTCTCGATGAGCAGTTCTTC.

The table lists this clone with a few counts. This chain links TRBV6-1 with TRBJ2-7, with 8 positions matching TRBD2. V shed 6 bases and J 0 bases; nucleotides not matched to a gene: 1. Germline values: CDR1 MNHNS, CDR2 SASEGT. The length of the CDR3 is 13 residues. CDR3 sequence reads: CASRLADSYEQYF. CDR3 nucleotides: TGTGCCAGCAGACTAGCGGACTCCTACGAGCAGTACTTC.

This clone came up a few times. The same CDR3 arises from other DNA sequences in this sample as well. The chain combines TRBV30 with TRBJ2-3; TRBD1 might be the D (5 bases). V was cut by 0 bases and J by 6 bases, with 10 bases left in between. Germline V gene sequence: CDR1 GTSNPN, CDR2 SVGIG (reference sequence). This CDR3 spans 13 amino acids. The CDR3 spells CAWSVGGADTQYF. Here the CDR3 DNA reads TGTGCCTGGAGTGTAGGTGGGGCCGATACGCAGTATTTT.

The rearrangement links TRBV5-4 to TRBJ2-7; 9 bases line up with TRBD2. The V gene end was trimmed by 5 bases and the J gene end by 2 bases; junction bases not matched to a gene: 11. The CDR3 consists of 16 residues. Per the germline V gene, CDR1 is SGHNT and CDR2 is YYREEE (reference sequence). The CDR3 DNA reads as TGTGCCAGCAGTCCGGGGGTAGCGGGAGTGCCCTACGAGCAGTACTTC. Translated, it gives CASSPGVAGVPYEQYF.